One sample yielded the 29 T cell receptor beta chains listed below, sequenced in a study of cytotoxic CD8 clonotypes in ibrutinib-treated CLL. The protocol was immunoSEQ multiplex PCR, while the TCRdb copy is restricted to in-frame clones and leaves out a portion. The sample gives under 200,000 clones, 84% of which show up once; 4.6% is in the top ten. The sample consisted of PBMCs, taken after 24 months of ibrutinib treatment. The source of these receptors is a human donor with chronic lymphocytic leukemia.

The count of this clone is one. The chain links TRBV18 to TRBJ2-6; 8 nucleotides agree with TRBD1. CDR1 KGHSH and CDR2 LQKENI come from the germline V gene. The CDR3 is made up of 17 amino acids. Trimming removed 1 base from V and 4 bases from J; junction bases left unmatched: 6. The DNA of the CDR3 is TGTGCCAGCTCACCACTTGGACAGGGTTCCGGGGCCAACGTCCTGACTTTC. It is translated as CASSPLGQGSGANVLTF.

The J gene is TRBJ1-2, the V gene TRBV25-1; D gene unclear. This CDR3 region has 11 residues. Trimming removed 5 bases at V and 1 base at J, with 2 bases between. CDR1 is MGHDK, CDR2 SYGVNS, per germline. The CDR3 protein is CASSSNYGYTF. The CDR3 bases are TGTGCCAGCAGTAGTAACTATGGCTACACCTTC.

The rearrangement links TRBV27 to TRBJ1-5, with D unresolved. The CDR3 sequence is 14 residues long. In germline, CDR1 is MNHEY, CDR2 SMNVEV (reference sequence). Trimming took 2 bases from V and 5 from J, leaving 10 bases between them. The CDR3 DNA reads TGTGCCAGCAGTTTAGTGGGGATCTATCAGCCCCAGCATTTT. Translated, it gives CASSLVGIYQPQHF.

The chain employs TRBV4-1 and TRBJ2-7; D is uncertain. CDR3 length: 12 amino acids. Trimming left V 6 bases short and J 5 bases short, with 11 bases between. Per germline, CDR1 MGHRA and CDR2 YSYEKL. The CDR3 nucleotides are TGCGCCAGCAGTCCCCAGTGGAACGAGCAGTACTTC. Translated, it gives CASSPQWNEQYF.

This sequence joins TRBV10-3 and TRBJ2-3, with 8 positions matching TRBD2. The CDR3 covers 16 residues. V lost 0 bases, J lost 4 bases, and 6 bases stayed unmatched. Per germline, CDR1 ENHRY and CDR2 SYGVKD. The CDR3 region is CAISESGGREADTQYF. DNA for the CDR3: TGTGCCATCAGTGAGTCGGGCGGGCGGGAGGCAGATACGCAGTATTTT.

This chain uses TRBV7-8 with TRBJ1-3; maybe TRBD1 (5 bases). Trimming shortened V by 0 bases and J by 4 bases, and 13 bases separated the two germline ends. Germline CDR1 and CDR2: SGHVS and FQNEAQ. This CDR3 region has 16 residues. The CDR3 DNA sequence: TGTGCCAGCAGCTTAGCGCAAGGGGTGCAGGGAAACACCATATATTTT. It translates to CASSLAQGVQGNTIYF.

This clone was picked up one time. V usage is TRBV7-2 and J usage is TRBJ2-2; D is unclear. The CDR3 runs to 13 residues. Per the germline V gene, CDR1 is SGHTA and CDR2 is FQGNSA. Trimming took 2 bases from V and 11 from J, leaving 12 bases between them. The CDR3 spells CASSLRASRELFF. The CDR3 DNA sequence: TGTGCCAGCAGCTTACGAGCAAGCAGAGAGCTGTTTTTT.

The chain's CDR3 is CASSSGPRIEQYF. For the CDR3, the DNA is TGCGCCAGCAGTTCGGGACCGAGGATCGAGCAGTACTTC. This sequence joins TRBV5-1 and TRBJ2-7; D may correspond to TRBD1 or TRBD2 (5 bases each). Trimming stripped 5 bases from V and 6 bases from J, with 15 bases between. The CDR3 has 13 amino acids. CDR1 and CDR2 (germline): SGHRS, YFSETQ.

The CDR3 loop reads CASSRDGNYGYTF. The CDR3 DNA reads TGTGCCAGCAGCCGGGACGGGAACTATGGCTACACCTTC. The chain uses TRBV7-2 and TRBJ1-2; perhaps TRBD1 as D (5 bases). V was pared by 5 bases and J by 2 bases, with 9 bases between. Germline lookup yields CDR1 SGHTA and CDR2 FQGNSA. This CDR3 has 13 residues.

This clone occurred a few times. The chain carries TRBV30 and TRBJ2-2, with a tentative D call TRBD1 (5 bases). Per germline, CDR1 GTSNPN and CDR2 SVGIG (reference sequence). The CDR3 totals 13 residues. Trimming pared 2 bases from V and 4 bases from J, leaving 8 bases between. The CDR3 DNA sequence: TGTGCCTGGAGTCCGCAGGGCACCGGGGAGCTGTTTTTT. Translation gives CAWSPQGTGELFF.

This clone has a single count. The rearrangement uses TRBV9 and TRBJ2-6; a weak D match, TRBD1 (6 bases). V was cut by 4 bases and J by 1 base, with 12 bases left in between. The CDR3 loop spans 16 amino acids. The germline CDR1 and CDR2 sequences are SGDLS and YYNGEE. The CDR3 is CASSLTQGSGANVLTF. In DNA, the CDR3 is TGTGCCAGCAGCTTAACACAGGGATCTGGGGCCAACGTCCTGACTTTC.

CDR3 region: CAWRRQGARDEQYF. CDR3 DNA: TGTGCCTGGAGGCGGCAGGGGGCGCGGGACGAGCAGTACTTC. This chain joins TRBV30 and TRBJ2-7; 8 positions match TRBD1. The CDR3 consists of 14 residues. The germline V gene has CDR1 GTSNPN and CDR2 SVGIG (reference sequence). After removal of 3 bases from V and 5 bases from J, the junction contained 9 bases not matched to a gene. Full variable domain (missing parts from reference TRBV30 and TRBJ2-7): SQTIHQWPATLVQPVGSPLSLECTVEGTSNPNLYWYRQAAGRGLQLLFYSVGIGQISSEVPQNLSASRPQDRQFILSSKKLLLSDSGFYLCAWRRQGARDEQYFGPGTRLTVT.

Only one count was recorded for this clone. The chain has TRBV25-1 and TRBJ2-5, with 7 bases lining up with TRBD1. The germline gives CDR1 MGHDK, CDR2 SYGVNS. This CDR3 is built from 14 residues. Trimming at V came to 8 bases and at J to 7 bases, leaving 13 bases not matched to a gene. CDR3 in amino acids: CASSTGDSVMTQYF. In DNA, the CDR3 is TGTGCCAGCTCTACAGGGGACAGTGTTATGACCCAGTACTTC.

A single count supports this clone. V gene TRBV7-9 combines with J gene TRBJ2-7, with D perhaps matching TRBD1 (8 bases). The CDR3 is 14 amino acids. Germline V gene data show CDR1 as SEHNR and CDR2 as FQNEAQ (reference sequence). With 5 bases removed from V and 2 bases from J, the gap between germline ends came to 13 bases. The CDR3 DNA reads as TGTGCCAGCAGCAACACAGGGGGGGCCTACGAGCAGTACTTC. Protein product: CASSNTGGAYEQYF.

The chain couples TRBV30 to TRBJ2-5, with D tentatively TRBD1 (6 bases). The CDR3 runs 13 residues. The V end lost 7 bases, the J end lost 1 base, and 13 bases lay between the germline ends. Looked up from germline, CDR1 is GTSNPN and CDR2 is SVGIG (reference sequence). The CDR3 bases are TGTGCCTTAACAGGACAGATCCAAGAGACCCAGTACTTC. Protein: CALTGQIQETQYF.

V and J are TRBV2 and TRBJ1-2; tentatively, D is TRBD1 (5 bases). Trimming removed 4 bases from V and 8 bases from J, with 11 bases in between. The CDR3 is 12 residues long. Germline CDR1 SNHLY, CDR2 FYNNEI. The CDR3 here is CASSAQGHGYTF. Written as DNA, the CDR3 is TGTGCCAGCAGTGCCCAGGGCCACGGCTACACCTTC.

The genes are TRBV14 and TRBJ2-7; D remains unclear. V gave up 3 bases and J gave up 3 bases, with 21 bases separating them. This CDR3 has 17 amino acids. Germline assignment: CDR1 SGHDN and CDR2 FVKESK. CDR3 bases: TGTGCCAGCAGCCATGGATCATACGGGTTCTTGGACTACGAGCAGTACTTC. This translates into CASSHGSYGFLDYEQYF.

V and J are TRBV27 and TRBJ1-2; 8 bases match TRBD1. The germline CDR1 and CDR2 sequences are MNHEY and SMNVEV (reference sequence). The CDR3 is 14 residues long. The J segment lost 2 bases and the V segment lost 3 bases, leaving 2 bases of the junction unmatched. CDR3 nucleotides: TGTGCCAGCAGTTTCCAGGGGGCGAACTATGGCTACACCTTC. This codes for CASSFQGANYGYTF.

The chain recombines TRBV9 with TRBJ1-1, with D maybe TRBD1 (6 bases). Trimming pared 0 bases from V and 1 base from J, leaving 10 bases between. The CDR3 sequence is 15 residues long. Germline V gene data show CDR1 as SGDLS and CDR2 as YYNGEE. The DNA of the CDR3 is TGTGCCAGCAGCGTAGGGGGACACTCGAACACTGAAGCTTTCTTT. It codes for CASSVGGHSNTEAFF.

The genes are TRBV6-1 and TRBJ2-7, with D unclear. CDR1 is MNHNS, CDR2 SASEGT, per germline. The CDR3 loop spans 13 amino acids. Trimming cost V 4 bases and J 7 bases, with 14 bases left between them. The CDR3 loop is CASSAPPSWEQYF. CDR3 nucleotide sequence: TGTGCCAGCAGTGCTCCCCCATCCTGGGAGCAGTACTTC.

The chain combines TRBV28 with TRBJ2-3, with 9 nucleotides matching TRBD1. Germline V gene sequence: CDR1 MDHEN, CDR2 SYDVKM. This CDR3 has 15 amino acids. V was clipped by 5 bases and J by 3 bases; unmatched bases: 6. This chain's CDR3 is CASSIGTGRTDTQYF. The DNA for the CDR3 is TGTGCCAGCAGTATCGGGACAGGGAGGACAGATACGCAGTATTTT.

This chain uses TRBV10-2 with TRBJ1-2; tentatively, D is TRBD1 (6 bases). Germline CDR1 is WSHSY and CDR2 is SAAADI. The CDR3 is 13 amino acids. The V end lost 7 bases, the J end lost 7 bases, and 16 bases lay between the germline ends. CDR3 in DNA: TGCGCCAGCACTCCGGAGGGGGTAACTGGCTACACCTTC. This encodes CASTPEGVTGYTF.

V gene TRBV30 combines with J gene TRBJ1-2; D not certain. CDR1 and CDR2 (germline): GTSNPN, SVGIG (reference sequence). The V end was cut by 4 bases, the J end by 5 bases, with 20 bases between. CDR3 size: 15 residues. The CDR3 is CAWTADVRTRYGYTF. In nucleotides, the CDR3 is TGTGCCTGGACCGCGGACGTGAGGACCCGGTATGGCTACACCTTC.

The rearrangement joins TRBV16 to TRBJ1-2; D call uncertain. CDR1 KGHSY and CDR2 FQNENV come from the germline V gene. The CDR3 extends over 13 amino acids. The V end lost 2 bases, the J end lost 8 bases, and 12 bases lay between the germline ends. The CDR3 here is CASSQLLSGGYTF. CDR3 DNA sequence: TGTGCCAGCAGCCAACTTCTCAGCGGAGGCTACACCTTC.

The chain has TRBV19 and TRBJ2-2; D is tentatively TRBD1 or TRBD2 (5 bases each). The ends were cut back, 7 bases at V and 6 bases at J, with 18 bases in the middle. Germline V CDR1 and CDR2: LNHDA, SQIVND (reference sequence). The CDR3 sequence is 15 residues long. CDR3 sequence: CASMSSRKGAGELFF. The CDR3 DNA reads TGTGCCAGTATGTCTAGCCGTAAAGGGGCCGGGGAGCTGTTTTTT. Combining the CDR3 with reference TRBV19 and TRBJ2-2 gives the whole variable domain DGGITQSPKYLFRKEGQNVTLSCEQNLNHDAMYWYRQDPGQGLRLIYYSQIVNDFQKGDIAEGYSVSREKKESFPLTVTSAQKNPTAFYLCASMSSRKGAGELFFGEGSRLTVL.

The chain is built from TRBV6-5 and TRBJ1-5; D might be TRBD1 (5 bases). Between the trimmed V and J ends, which lost 6 bases and 4 bases, there was a span of 16 bases. The CDR3 covers 15 residues. Per the germline V gene, CDR1 is MNHEY and CDR2 is SVGAGI. The CDR3 sequence: CASSQAWGSNQPQHF. As DNA, the CDR3 is TGTGCCAGCAGCCAAGCGTGGGGCTCTAATCAGCCCCAGCATTTT.

The chain carries TRBV6-6 and TRBJ2-3; 9 nucleotides line up with TRBD2. V trimming: 8 bases; J trimming: 6 bases; junction bases outside the gene matches: 9. The CDR3 is made up of 14 amino acids. CDR1 and CDR2 from the germline V gene are MNHNY and SVGAGI (reference sequence). The CDR3 protein is CASGGSGRSDTQYF. The CDR3 bases are TGTGCCAGCGGGGGAAGCGGGAGGTCGGATACGCAGTATTTT.

This clone was found a few times. This chain connects TRBV9 to TRBJ2-3, with a possible D match to TRBD2 (5 bases). Trimming stripped 5 bases from V and 5 bases from J, with 12 bases between. The length of the CDR3 is 13 residues. Germline V lookup: CDR1 SGDLS, CDR2 YYNGEE. The CDR3 nucleotides are TGTGCCAGCAGGAACCTAGCTGGAGATACGCAGTATTTT. As protein: CASRNLAGDTQYF.

This chain connects TRBV4-2 to TRBJ2-7; 10 nucleotides align to TRBD1. From germline, CDR1 is LGHNA and CDR2 YNFKEQ. This CDR3 is built from 15 residues. V lost 1 base and J lost 0; bases outside the gene matches: 0. For the CDR3, the DNA is TGTGCCAGCAGCCAAGGACAGGGGGCCTCCTACGAGCAGTACTTC. This codes for CASSQGQGASYEQYF.